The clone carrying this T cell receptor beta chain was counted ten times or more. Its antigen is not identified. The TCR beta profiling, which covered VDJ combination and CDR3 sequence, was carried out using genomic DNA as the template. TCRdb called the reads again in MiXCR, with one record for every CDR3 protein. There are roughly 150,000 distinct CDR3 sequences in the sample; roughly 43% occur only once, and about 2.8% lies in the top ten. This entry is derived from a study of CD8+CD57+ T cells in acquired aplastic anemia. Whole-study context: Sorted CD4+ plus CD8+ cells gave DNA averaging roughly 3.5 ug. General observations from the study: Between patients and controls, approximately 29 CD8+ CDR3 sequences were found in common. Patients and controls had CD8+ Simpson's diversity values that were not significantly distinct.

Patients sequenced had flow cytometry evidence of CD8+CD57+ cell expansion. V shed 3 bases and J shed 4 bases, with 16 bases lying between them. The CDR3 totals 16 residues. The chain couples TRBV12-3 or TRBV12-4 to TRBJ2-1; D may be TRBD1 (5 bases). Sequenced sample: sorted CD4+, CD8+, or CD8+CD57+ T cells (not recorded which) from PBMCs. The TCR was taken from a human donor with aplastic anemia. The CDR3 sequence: CASSFAGQTLYNEQFF. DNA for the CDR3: TGTGCCAGCAGTTTTGCCGGACAAACGTTATACAATGAGCAGTTCTTC.